This is a list of T cell receptor beta chains from one sample in a study of patients with pleural tuberculosis. In TCRdb, the reads were re-called with MiXCR into one record per CDR3 protein. The data contain around 50,000 distinct CDR3 sequences, about 7.9% of them seen just once; the ten biggest clones take up about 17%. These receptors were collected from a human donor with pleural tuberculosis. CDR3s include the opening cysteine and the closing phenylalanine or tryptophan. A D gene is named only where the DNA matches it firmly. Clone sizes are given selectively: once, few, many, or a class where the clone is expanded.

D gene	CDR3 length	clone size	V gene	J gene	CDR3 DNA	CDR3 protein
NA	13	many	TRBV28	TRBJ2-7	TGTGCCAGCAGTCCGGGACTCGTCTACGAGCAGTACTTC	CASSPGLVYEQYF
NA	12	many	TRBV2	TRBJ1-1	TGTGCCAGCAGTGAGGGTTCTCCTGAAGCTTTCTTT	CASSEGSPEAFF
TRBD2	15	NA	TRBV12-3/TRBV12-4	TRBJ2-1	TGTGCCAGCAGTCGATTAGCGGGAGGAGACAATGAGCAGTTCTTC	CASSRLAGGDNEQFF
NA	14	many	TRBV6-2/TRBV6-3	TRBJ1-1	TGTGCCAGCAGTTACTCGAGAGGGGAGGGTGAAGCTTTCTTT	CASSYSRGEGEAFF
NA	13	many	TRBV19	TRBJ1-3	TGTGCCACCGGACGCGGCTCTGGAAACACCATATATTTT	CATGRGSGNTIYF
TRBD2	16	many	TRBV28	TRBJ2-7	TGTGCCAGCAGTTTTCGCGTCCGCGGGAGGCACTACGAGCAGTACTTC	CASSFRVRGRHYEQYF
NA	13	NA	TRBV29-1	TRBJ1-3	TGCAGCGTTGAGGGGGGGCGACGGAACACCATATATTTT	CSVEGGRRNTIYF
TRBD2	16	many	TRBV6-2/TRBV6-3	TRBJ2-1	TGTGCCAGCAGTTGGTCGACTAGCGGGAGTTACAATGAGCAGTTCTTC	CASSWSTSGSYNEQFF
NA	14	many	TRBV20-1	TRBJ2-7	TGCAGTGCTAGAGATCTGGACAGCTACTACGAGCAGTACTTC	CSARDLDSYYEQYF
NA	14	many	TRBV4-1	TRBJ1-1	TGCGCCAGCAGCGATGGACGGGTGAACACTGAAGCTTTCTTT	CASSDGRVNTEAFF
TRBD2	16	many	TRBV20-1	TRBJ2-7	TGCAGTGCTAGAGATCCCTTAGGGGAGGGCCCCCACGAGCAGTACTTC	CSARDPLGEGPHEQYF
NA	14	many	TRBV13	TRBJ2-7	TGTGCCAGCAGGAGAGACACGTCCTACTACGAGCAGTACTTC	CASRRDTSYYEQYF
TRBD2	13	NA	TRBV12-3/TRBV12-4	TRBJ2-1	TGTGCCAGCAGGGGGTCGGGAGGTAATGAGCAGTTCTTC	CASRGSGGNEQFF
NA	14	many	TRBV6-4	TRBJ2-3	TGTGCCAGCAGTGACTCCAGAGTCACAGATACGCAGTATTTT	CASSDSRVTDTQYF
NA	13	few	TRBV29-1	TRBJ2-1	TGCAGCGTTGAGATCGGTCGGGCCAATGAGCAGTTCTTC	CSVEIGRANEQFF
TRBD1	13	many	TRBV5-4	TRBJ1-2	TGTGCCAGCAGCTTGGAAGGGGGCGGTGGCTACACCTTC	CASSLEGGGGYTF
NA	16	many	TRBV6-2/TRBV6-3	TRBJ1-3	TGTGCCAGCAGTTACTCCCCCCAGAGCTCTGGAAACACCGTATATTTT	CASSYSPQSSGNTVYF
NA	15	many	TRBV20-1	TRBJ2-7	TGCAGTGCTAGAGACGGACCGAGTACCACCTACGAGCAGTACTTC	CSARDGPSTTYEQYF
TRBD1	16	few	TRBV3-1	TRBJ1-3	TGTGCCAGCAGCCAAGAGACAGGGTCATATGGAAACACCATATATTTT	CASSQETGSYGNTIYF
TRBD1	14	many	TRBV28	TRBJ1-1	TGTGCCAGCAGTGTGACAGGGGGCGGAACTGAAGCTTTCTTT	CASSVTGGGTEAFF
NA	15	few	TRBV11-2	TRBJ2-5	TGTGCCAGCAGCCCCCACTTAGGGACACAAGAGACCCAGTACTTC	CASSPHLGTQETQYF
TRBD1	14	once	TRBV27	TRBJ1-5	TGTGCCAGCAGTTTTCGACAGGGAAATCAGCCCCAGCATTTT	CASSFRQGNQPQHF
NA	14	many	TRBV28	TRBJ1-1	TGTGCCAGCAGTTTTGGGGGGGCGAGCACTGAAGCTTTCTTT	CASSFGGASTEAFF
TRBD1	14	few	TRBV11-1	TRBJ2-7	TGTGCCAGCAGCCCCACAGGGGGCGTCTACGAGCAGTACTTC	CASSPTGGVYEQYF
NA	15	many	TRBV6-2/TRBV6-3	TRBJ2-5	TGTGCCAGCAGTTACTCACCCGGGTCGGTTGAGACCCAGTACTTC	CASSYSPGSVETQYF
TRBD2	14	many	TRBV27	TRBJ2-7	TGTGCCAGCAGTTTGGGAGCGGGGTCCTACGAGCAGTACTTC	CASSLGAGSYEQYF
TRBD1	16	many	TRBV2	TRBJ2-7	TGTGCCAGCAGTGAAAATTTCAGGGGGCAAGTCTACGAGCAGTACTTC	CASSENFRGQVYEQYF
NA	15	many	TRBV6-1	TRBJ2-2	TGTGCCAGCAGTGAATGGGGGCCAGACACCGGGGAGCTGTTTTTT	CASSEWGPDTGELFF
NA	14	many	TRBV6-1	TRBJ2-3	TGTGCCAGCAGTGAGGGCCCCCGGGAAGATACGCAGTATTTT	CASSEGPREDTQYF
NA	15	many	TRBV24-1	TRBJ1-2	TGTGCCACCAGTGACCCCGGGACCGACGACCATGGCTACACCTTC	CATSDPGTDDHGYTF
NA	14	many	TRBV27	TRBJ2-3	TGTGCCAGCAGTTTCAGCAGGGATGGAGATACGCAGTATTTT	CASSFSRDGDTQYF
TRBD2	12	many	TRBV25-1	TRBJ2-7	TGTGCCAGCAGTGAGCCCTCCGGGACTAGGATCTTC	CASSEPSGTRIF
TRBD2	17	many	TRBV4-2	TRBJ2-1	TGTGCCAGCAGCCCTCCATCTAGCGGGAGGGCCAGGAATGAGCAGTTCTTC	CASSPPSSGRARNEQFF
TRBD1	15	few	TRBV11-1	TRBJ2-5	TGTGCCAGCAGCCCAGGACAGGGTTCACGAGAGACCCAGTACTTC	CASSPGQGSRETQYF
NA	8	many	TRBV14	TRBJ1-5	TGTGGCCTTCAGCCCCAGCATTTT	CGLQPQHF
TRBD2	15	many	TRBV7-6	TRBJ2-1	TGTGCCAGCAGCTTTCGACTAGCGGGAATCAATGAGCAGTTCTTC	CASSFRLAGINEQFF
NA	15	many	TRBV3-1	TRBJ2-3	TGTGCCAGCAGCCAAGGGCGGGACTTCACAGATACGCAGTATTTT	CASSQGRDFTDTQYF
NA	15	many	TRBV4-2	TRBJ2-1	TGTGCCAGCAGCCAAGGAGTGGGCTATAACAATGAGCAGTTCTTC	CASSQGVGYNNEQFF
NA	13	many	TRBV6-5	TRBJ2-3	TGTGCCAGCAGTTACTCGACCACAGATACGCAGTATTTT	CASSYSTTDTQYF
NA	14	many	TRBV28	TRBJ2-3	TGTGCCAGCAGTTTGACCGCGGGATTTGATACGCAGTATTTT	CASSLTAGFDTQYF
NA	13	many	TRBV5-1	TRBJ1-1	TGCGCCACCTCGGAGGGCATGAACACTGAAGCTTTCTTT	CATSEGMNTEAFF
TRBD1	15	many	TRBV18	TRBJ1-3	TGTGCCAGCTCATCCCGGGACAGTTTCCTAAACACCATATATTTT	CASSSRDSFLNTIYF
TRBD2	15	many	TRBV12-3/TRBV12-4	TRBJ2-7	TGTGCCAGCAGCGGAAAATTAGCGGGACATTACGAGCAGTACTTC	CASSGKLAGHYEQYF
TRBD2	14	few	TRBV12-3/TRBV12-4	TRBJ2-7	TGTGCCAGCACCATTGGAACTAGCGGCTACGAGCAGTACTTC	CASTIGTSGYEQYF
TRBD1	14	many	TRBV11-2	TRBJ2-5	TGTGCCAGCAGCTCACCGGACAGGCAAGAGACCCAGTACTTC	CASSSPDRQETQYF
NA	12	many	TRBV6-1	TRBJ2-7	TGTGCCAGCAGTGAAGGACATTACGAGCAGTACTTC	CASSEGHYEQYF
TRBD2	17	NA	TRBV11-1	TRBJ2-1	TGTGCCAGCAGCTTAGCAGGCGGGAGGACCCTCTACAATGAGCAGTTCTTC	CASSLAGGRTLYNEQFF
TRBD2	14	many	TRBV28	TRBJ2-7	TGTGCCAGCACAACTAGCGGGAGCTCCTACGAGCAGTACTTC	CASTTSGSSYEQYF
TRBD2	15	NA	TRBV12-3/TRBV12-4	TRBJ2-5	TGTGCCAGCAGTTTGGCGCAGGCGGGAGGAGAGACCCAGTACTTC	CASSLAQAGGETQYF
TRBD2	13	NA	TRBV29-1	TRBJ2-1	TGCACTTTTAGCGGGAGCTCCTACAATGAGCAGTTCTTC	CTFSGSSYNEQFF
NA	16	many	TRBV11-2	TRBJ1-4	TGTGCCAGCAGCTTAAATCCGGCAGGCCTTAATGAAAAACTGTTTTTT	CASSLNPAGLNEKLFF
NA	16	many	TRBV11-1	TRBJ1-2	TGTGCCAGCAGCTTAGTCTCGGGACACCGTGAGGTTGGCTACACCTTC	CASSLVSGHREVGYTF
NA	14	NA	TRBV9	TRBJ1-3	TGTGCCAGCAGCGTAGTAAGTGCTGGAAACACCATACATTTT	CASSVVSAGNTIHF
NA	14	NA	TRBV5-1	TRBJ1-1	TGCGCCAGCAGCTTGGATCCCGGAGCCACTGAAGCTTTCTTT	CASSLDPGATEAFF
NA	16	few	TRBV14	TRBJ2-2	TGTGCCAGCAGCCTAAGGGAAGCGGCGAACACCGGGGAGCTGTTTTTT	CASSLREAANTGELFF